The 4 T cell receptor beta chains below were found in one sample sequenced in a study of T cell responses to AZD1222 COVID-19 vaccine. Profiling relied on immunoSEQ multiplex PCR, and the TCRdb table lists in-frame clones only, not all of them. Here the sample spans 150,000 or so clones, about 90% being singletons. The sequencing used peripheral blood, collected 28 days after the second AZD1222 dose. The origin of the receptors is an adult who received the AZD1222 COVID-19 vaccine.

The chain has TRBV15 and TRBJ2-3; 11 positions agree with TRBD2. Germline V CDR1 and CDR2: LNHNV, YYDKDF (reference sequence). The trim removed 3 bases at V and 7 bases at J, leaving 12 bases unmatched. CDR3 length equals 17 residues. The CDR3: CATSSIRLAGFENTQYF. The CDR3 bases are TGTGCCACCAGCAGTATTAGACTAGCGGGATTCGAAAATACGCAGTATTTT.

This chain connects TRBV5-1 to TRBJ1-1, with 10 bases that match TRBD1. CDR1 is SGHRS, CDR2 YFSETQ, per germline. The junction had 6 bases not matched to a gene; V was cut back by 3 bases and J by 7 bases. The CDR3 contains 14 residues. CDR3 bases: TGCGCCAGCAGCTCCCAGACAGGGGGCGTTGAAGCTTTCTTT. Protein product: CASSSQTGGVEAFF.

V is TRBV30 and J is TRBJ2-3; D gene unclear. There are 11 residues in the CDR3. Trimming cost V 5 bases and J 3 bases, with 6 bases left between them. Germline CDR1 is GTSNPN and CDR2 is SVGIG (reference sequence). DNA of the CDR3: TGTGCCTGGTGGGGAACAGATACGCAGTATTTT. Translation gives CAWWGTDTQYF.

There are a few counts of this clone. The CDR3 coding sequence is TGTGCCAGCAGCTTAAGTTCTAGCGGGAGGGCCTACAATGAGCAGTTCTTC. This encodes CASSLSSSGRAYNEQFF. The rearrangement joins TRBV13 to TRBJ2-1; TRBD2 aligns across 12 bases. Trimming took 2 bases from V and 2 from J; bases not matched to a gene: 4. The CDR3 extends over 17 amino acids. In germline, CDR1 is PRHDT, CDR2 FYEKMQ (reference sequence).